This T cell receptor beta chain was obtained from a study of early T cells in non-severe SARS-CoV-2 infection. Trimming removed 5 bases at V and 2 bases at J, with 9 bases between. This CDR3 spans 14 amino acids. Germline V gene lookup returns CDR1 SGHAT and CDR2 FQNNGV. Individually, cDNA molecules had unique molecular identifiers attached to them. TCRdb re-analysed the 5' RACE reads in MiXCR, keeping a single row per CDR3 protein. The sample carries 30,000 to 40,000 distinct CDR3 sequences, roughly 4.8% recorded once. Sequenced material: whole blood. This clonotype originated in an adult who was a healthcare worker with PCR-confirmed SARS-CoV-2 infection or an uninfected control (not recorded which). The chain joins TRBV11-2 to TRBJ2-2; D possibly corresponds to TRBD1 (5 bases). CDR3: CASSPTDNTGELFF. The CDR3 bases are TGTGCCAGCAGCCCGACAGATAACACCGGGGAGCTGTTTTTT. The full variable domain, rest sourced from reference TRBV11-2 and TRBJ2-2, is EAGVAQSPRYKIIEKRQSVAFWCNPISGHATLYWYQQILGQGPKLLIQFQNNGVVDDSQLPKDRFSAERLKGVDSTLKIQPAKLEDSAVYLCASSPTDNTGELFFGEGSRLTVL.